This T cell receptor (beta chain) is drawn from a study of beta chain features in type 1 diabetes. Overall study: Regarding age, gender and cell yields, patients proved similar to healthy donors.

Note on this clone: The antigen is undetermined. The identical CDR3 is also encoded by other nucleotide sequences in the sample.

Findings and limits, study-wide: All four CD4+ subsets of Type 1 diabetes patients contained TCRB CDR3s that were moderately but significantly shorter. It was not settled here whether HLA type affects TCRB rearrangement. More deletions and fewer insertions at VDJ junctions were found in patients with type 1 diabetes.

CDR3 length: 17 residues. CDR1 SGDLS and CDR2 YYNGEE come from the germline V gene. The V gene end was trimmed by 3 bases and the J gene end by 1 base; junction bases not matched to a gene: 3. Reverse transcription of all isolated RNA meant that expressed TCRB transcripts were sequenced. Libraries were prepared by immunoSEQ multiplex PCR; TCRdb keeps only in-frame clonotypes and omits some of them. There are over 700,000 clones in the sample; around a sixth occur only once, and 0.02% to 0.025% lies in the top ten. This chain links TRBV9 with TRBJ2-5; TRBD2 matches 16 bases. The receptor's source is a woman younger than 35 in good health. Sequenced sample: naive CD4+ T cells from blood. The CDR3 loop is CASSAGLAGGGQETQYF. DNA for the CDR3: TGTGCCAGCAGCGCGGGACTAGCGGGAGGGGGCCAAGAGACCCAGTACTTC.